This is a list of T cell receptor beta chains from one sample in a study of CD8 T cells in ankylosing spondylitis. One entry per CDR3 protein, called by TCRdb with MiXCR from the 5' RACE reads. The sample has hundreds of thousands of distinct CDR3 sequences, more than 9.5% seen once; the top ten hold under 7.5%. The source material was blood, either unsorted or a sorted T cell fraction (not recorded which). The receptors here all came from a male donor with ankylosing spondylitis. The CDR3 runs from the conserved cysteine through the conserved F or W. A D gene is named only where the DNA matches it firmly. The size field is filled for only some rows; it gives once, few, many or a size class.

d_gene: .
j_gene: TRBJ2-3
v_gene: TRBV2
abundance: .
CDR3nt: TGTGCCAGCCTGGCGACGCGGTCTTCAGATACGCAGTATTTT
CDR3aa: CASLATRSSDTQYF

d_gene: .
j_gene: TRBJ1-6
v_gene: TRBV20-1
abundance: .
CDR3nt: TGCAGTGCCCACTCGGGACCTCTCTCGAATAATGTACCCCTCCACTTT
CDR3aa: CSAHSGPLSNNVPLHF

d_gene: TRBD1
j_gene: TRBJ2-5
v_gene: TRBV29-1
abundance: .
CDR3nt: TGCAGCGTCACCGGGACAGGAGAGACCCAGTACTTC
CDR3aa: CSVTGTGETQYF

d_gene: .
j_gene: TRBJ2-2
v_gene: TRBV5-1
abundance: .
CDR3nt: TGCGCCAGCAGCCCCCGAGGACCGTTATCCGGGGAGCTGTTTTTT
CDR3aa: CASSPRGPLSGELFF

d_gene: .
j_gene: TRBJ2-2
v_gene: TRBV7-2
abundance: few
CDR3nt: TGTGCCAGCCTGCTCGGGGGTCCCGGGGAGCTGTTTTTT
CDR3aa: CASLLGGPGELFF

d_gene: TRBD2
j_gene: TRBJ2-1
v_gene: TRBV5-1
abundance: many
CDR3nt: TGCGCCAGCAGCTTGTTGGTTGGAGCGGGAGATCGAGGTGAGCAGTTCTTC
CDR3aa: CASSLLVGAGDRGEQFF

d_gene: .
j_gene: TRBJ2-2
v_gene: TRBV5-1
abundance: many
CDR3nt: TGCGCCAGCAGCTTGGCTGGGGACAACACCGGGGAGCTGTTTTTT
CDR3aa: CASSLAGDNTGELFF

d_gene: .
j_gene: TRBJ2-5
v_gene: TRBV7-6
abundance: few
CDR3nt: TGTGCCAGCAGCCTTTCGGGAAAGACCCAGTACTTC
CDR3aa: CASSLSGKTQYF

d_gene: .
j_gene: TRBJ2-6
v_gene: TRBV6-2/TRBV6-3
abundance: .
CDR3nt: TGTGCCAGCAGTTACTCGAGCTCTGGGGCCAACGTCCTGACTTTC
CDR3aa: CASSYSSSGANVLTF

d_gene: TRBD2
j_gene: TRBJ2-7
v_gene: TRBV9
abundance: .
CDR3nt: TGTGCCAGCAGCGTAGATCGGGGGGGACGACATTACGAGCAGTACTTC
CDR3aa: CASSVDRGGRHYEQYF

d_gene: TRBD2
j_gene: TRBJ2-1
v_gene: TRBV5-8
abundance: few
CDR3nt: TGTGCCAGCAGCCTACAAAGCGGGGCCTACAATGAGCAGTTCTTC
CDR3aa: CASSLQSGAYNEQFF

d_gene: TRBD2
j_gene: TRBJ2-1
v_gene: TRBV7-9
abundance: .
CDR3nt: TGTGCCAGCAGCCATGGGACTAGCGGGAGGGCCTTAAATGAGCAGTTCTTC
CDR3aa: CASSHGTSGRALNEQFF

d_gene: .
j_gene: TRBJ2-7
v_gene: TRBV12-3/TRBV12-4
abundance: .
CDR3nt: TGTGCCAGCAGCCTCCCCAGGGCCTACGAGCAGTACTTC
CDR3aa: CASSLPRAYEQYF

d_gene: TRBD1
j_gene: TRBJ2-5
v_gene: TRBV20-1
abundance: few
CDR3nt: TGCAGTGGACAGGGCGGGGAGACCCAGTACTTC
CDR3aa: CSGQGGETQYF

d_gene: TRBD2
j_gene: TRBJ2-1
v_gene: TRBV20-1
abundance: .
CDR3nt: TGCAGTGCTAGAGATCTACTAGCGGCCAATGAGCAGTTCTTC
CDR3aa: CSARDLLAANEQFF

d_gene: TRBD2
j_gene: TRBJ2-3
v_gene: TRBV7-6
abundance: few
CDR3nt: TGTGCCAGCAGCTTTCCTAGCGGGGGGAGCACAGATACGCAGTATTTT
CDR3aa: CASSFPSGGSTDTQYF

d_gene: .
j_gene: TRBJ2-7
v_gene: TRBV11-2
abundance: few
CDR3nt: TGTGCCAGCAGCCCACGGGGACACTCCTACGAGCAGTACTTC
CDR3aa: CASSPRGHSYEQYF

d_gene: .
j_gene: TRBJ2-7
v_gene: TRBV20-1
abundance: .
CDR3nt: TGCAGTGCTAGCTTACGCCGAGGGTACGAGCAGTACTTC
CDR3aa: CSASLRRGYEQYF

d_gene: .
j_gene: TRBJ2-6
v_gene: TRBV5-4
abundance: few
CDR3nt: TGTGCCAGCAGCCTGTGGGCCAACGTCCTGACTTTC
CDR3aa: CASSLWANVLTF

d_gene: TRBD2
j_gene: TRBJ2-1
v_gene: TRBV5-1
abundance: .
CDR3nt: TGCGCCAGCAGCTATGGCGGGAGACTAGCGGGAATTTATGAGCAGTTCTTC
CDR3aa: CASSYGGRLAGIYEQFF

d_gene: TRBD2
j_gene: TRBJ2-1
v_gene: TRBV7-9
abundance: few
CDR3nt: TGTGCCAGCGCCGGGGGAGCGGGAGTATTTTCTAGGAATGAGCAGTTCTTC
CDR3aa: CASAGGAGVFSRNEQFF

d_gene: TRBD1
j_gene: TRBJ1-5
v_gene: TRBV11-1
abundance: many
CDR3nt: TGTGCCAGCAGCTTAGCTTATGCAGCCGGGACAGGGGGCAATCAGCCCCAGCATTTT
CDR3aa: CASSLAYAAGTGGNQPQHF

d_gene: .
j_gene: TRBJ2-1
v_gene: TRBV7-9
abundance: .
CDR3nt: TGTGCCAGCAGCGCTGGACAGATTAGACCCCTCAATGAGCAGTTCTTC
CDR3aa: CASSAGQIRPLNEQFF

d_gene: .
j_gene: TRBJ1-4
v_gene: TRBV6-6
abundance: .
CDR3nt: TGTGCCAGCAGTTATCGACGGGAGGAAAAACTGTTTTTT
CDR3aa: CASSYRREEKLFF

d_gene: TRBD2
j_gene: TRBJ2-3
v_gene: TRBV5-6
abundance: few
CDR3nt: TGTGCCAGCAGCTTGGCCAACCAGCGGGGGACAGATACGCAGTATTTT
CDR3aa: CASSLANQRGTDTQYF

d_gene: TRBD1
j_gene: TRBJ2-3
v_gene: TRBV4-2
abundance: .
CDR3nt: TGTGCCAGCAGCCAAGGGACAGGGACCACAGATACGCAGTATTTT
CDR3aa: CASSQGTGTTDTQYF

d_gene: .
j_gene: TRBJ2-5
v_gene: TRBV7-6
abundance: .
CDR3nt: TGTGCCAGCAGCTTATCGTCCGGGATTCCGATCCGGGAGACCCAGTACTTC
CDR3aa: CASSLSSGIPIRETQYF

d_gene: TRBD1
j_gene: TRBJ1-5
v_gene: TRBV6-1
abundance: .
CDR3nt: TGTGCCAGCCGAGAACAGGGGGTAGGCAATCAGCCCCAGCATTTT
CDR3aa: CASREQGVGNQPQHF

d_gene: .
j_gene: TRBJ2-1
v_gene: TRBV6-2/TRBV6-3
abundance: few
CDR3nt: TGTGCCAGCAGTTTGGAAGGGGCCACGTCTCAGTTCTTC
CDR3aa: CASSLEGATSQFF

d_gene: .
j_gene: TRBJ2-5
v_gene: TRBV4-2
abundance: few
CDR3nt: TGTGCCAGCAGCCGAAATGCTCCCGTAGGGTACCAAGAGACCCAGTACTTC
CDR3aa: CASSRNAPVGYQETQYF

d_gene: .
j_gene: TRBJ2-5
v_gene: TRBV15
abundance: .
CDR3nt: TGTGCCACCAGGCTACCGGCCGCGGAGACCCAGTACTTC
CDR3aa: CATRLPAAETQYF

d_gene: TRBD2
j_gene: TRBJ2-1
v_gene: TRBV5-1
abundance: many
CDR3nt: TGCGCCAGCAGCCCAGGACTAGCGGGAGCGCGTTCCTACAATGAGCAGTTCTTC
CDR3aa: CASSPGLAGARSYNEQFF

d_gene: .
j_gene: TRBJ2-2
v_gene: TRBV7-8
abundance: .
CDR3nt: TGTGCCAGCAGCAAGCGGTTGGGGGGAACCGGGGAGCTGTTTTTT
CDR3aa: CASSKRLGGTGELFF

d_gene: .
j_gene: TRBJ2-5
v_gene: TRBV5-1
abundance: many
CDR3nt: TGCGCCAGCAGCCGCGGGACCGGGGAGACCCAGTACTTC
CDR3aa: CASSRGTGETQYF

d_gene: TRBD2
j_gene: TRBJ2-1
v_gene: TRBV27
abundance: few
CDR3nt: TGTGCCAGCAGACCCCTTCCCGGGACTAGCGGGAGGGCCGATGAGCAGTTCTTC
CDR3aa: CASRPLPGTSGRADEQFF

d_gene: TRBD1
j_gene: TRBJ1-4
v_gene: TRBV7-9
abundance: few
CDR3nt: TGTGCCAGCAGCCTAGCCGGGACAGCAAATGAAAAACTGTTTTTT
CDR3aa: CASSLAGTANEKLFF

d_gene: .
j_gene: TRBJ1-5
v_gene: TRBV4-2
abundance: many
CDR3nt: TGTGCCAGCAGCCAAGATTCCATTGGGCAGCCCCAGCATTTT
CDR3aa: CASSQDSIGQPQHF

d_gene: TRBD1
j_gene: TRBJ1-5
v_gene: TRBV12-3/TRBV12-4
abundance: .
CDR3nt: TGTGCCAGCAGTTTAGCCGGGACAGGGGGAACTCAGCCCCAGCATTTT
CDR3aa: CASSLAGTGGTQPQHF

d_gene: TRBD2
j_gene: TRBJ2-5
v_gene: TRBV11-2
abundance: few
CDR3nt: TGTGCCAGCAGCATAGGGAGGGCCCTCCTGGAGACCCAGTACTTC
CDR3aa: CASSIGRALLETQYF

d_gene: TRBD1
j_gene: TRBJ1-4
v_gene: TRBV30
abundance: .
CDR3nt: TGTGCCTGGAGTGGCGACAGGGCAACTAATGAAAAACTGTTTTTT
CDR3aa: CAWSGDRATNEKLFF

d_gene: .
j_gene: TRBJ1-3
v_gene: TRBV27
abundance: many
CDR3nt: TGTGCCAGCAGTTTATCGGGTGGAAACACCATATATTTT
CDR3aa: CASSLSGGNTIYF

d_gene: .
j_gene: TRBJ2-1
v_gene: TRBV12-3/TRBV12-4
abundance: many
CDR3nt: TGTGCCAGCAGTTTTTATGAGCAGTTCTTC
CDR3aa: CASSFYEQFF

d_gene: .
j_gene: TRBJ2-1
v_gene: TRBV12-5
abundance: few
CDR3nt: TGTGCTAGTGGCGACCTCCGCTTGGGTCTAGCTCGAGGTTATGAGCAGTTCTTC
CDR3aa: CASGDLRLGLARGYEQFF

d_gene: TRBD1
j_gene: TRBJ1-4
v_gene: TRBV28
abundance: .
CDR3nt: TGTGCCAGCAGTCGGACAGGGGTTTATGAAAAACTGTTTTTT
CDR3aa: CASSRTGVYEKLFF

d_gene: TRBD2
j_gene: TRBJ2-5
v_gene: TRBV7-2
abundance: many
CDR3nt: TGTGCCAGCAGCTTAGGACTAGCAATAGAGACCCAGTACTTC
CDR3aa: CASSLGLAIETQYF

d_gene: TRBD2
j_gene: TRBJ2-2
v_gene: TRBV24-1
abundance: few
CDR3nt: TGTGCCACCAGTACTAGCGGGTCGATCGGGGAGCTGTTTTTT
CDR3aa: CATSTSGSIGELFF

d_gene: TRBD1
j_gene: TRBJ2-3
v_gene: TRBV5-1
abundance: few
CDR3nt: TGCGCCAGCAGTTACGTCCCGGGACAGGGAGCAGATACGCAGTATTTT
CDR3aa: CASSYVPGQGADTQYF

d_gene: .
j_gene: TRBJ2-7
v_gene: TRBV6-2/TRBV6-3
abundance: .
CDR3nt: TGTGCCAGCAGTTACTCGATCGGAGAAATCTCCTACGAGCAGTACTTC
CDR3aa: CASSYSIGEISYEQYF

d_gene: .
j_gene: TRBJ2-1
v_gene: TRBV20-1
abundance: few
CDR3nt: TGCAGTGCTAGCAGGGCAGGGAATGAGCAGTTCTTC
CDR3aa: CSASRAGNEQFF

d_gene: .
j_gene: TRBJ2-1
v_gene: TRBV20-1
abundance: .
CDR3nt: TGCAGTGTTAAGTACTCCTTCTGGTCCAATGAGCAGTTCTTC
CDR3aa: CSVKYSFWSNEQFF

d_gene: .
j_gene: TRBJ1-3
v_gene: TRBV5-1
abundance: many
CDR3nt: TGTGCCAGCAGTTTGACGGGTAGCTCTGGAAACACCATATATTTT
CDR3aa: CASSLTGSSGNTIYF

d_gene: TRBD1
j_gene: TRBJ2-7
v_gene: TRBV20-1
abundance: .
CDR3nt: TGCAGTGGCGGACAGGGGGCTAGTTACGAGCAGTACTTC
CDR3aa: CSGGQGASYEQYF

d_gene: TRBD1
j_gene: TRBJ2-7
v_gene: TRBV5-6
abundance: .
CDR3nt: TGTGCCAGCAGCTCCTTAACAGGGGGCGAGCAGTACTTC
CDR3aa: CASSSLTGGEQYF

d_gene: .
j_gene: TRBJ1-4
v_gene: TRBV18
abundance: .
CDR3nt: TGTGCCAGCTCAGAGCGACAGGCGGCGGAAAAACTGTTTTTT
CDR3aa: CASSERQAAEKLFF

d_gene: .
j_gene: TRBJ1-2
v_gene: TRBV27
abundance: few
CDR3nt: TGTGCCAGCAGTGGCGCAAATAACTATGGCTACACCTTC
CDR3aa: CASSGANNYGYTF

d_gene: TRBD2
j_gene: TRBJ2-3
v_gene: TRBV7-8
abundance: few
CDR3nt: TGTGCCAGCAGCTTGGAAGGCGGGAGCATAGGCACAGATACGCAGTATTTT
CDR3aa: CASSLEGGSIGTDTQYF

d_gene: TRBD2
j_gene: TRBJ2-2
v_gene: TRBV4-2
abundance: .
CDR3nt: TGTGCCAGCAGCCAAACTAGCGATGCGTGGACCGGGGAGCTGTTTTTT
CDR3aa: CASSQTSDAWTGELFF

d_gene: .
j_gene: TRBJ1-6
v_gene: TRBV10-1
abundance: few
CDR3nt: TGCGCCAGCAGCTATGAGGATAATTCACCCCTCCACTTT
CDR3aa: CASSYEDNSPLHF

d_gene: TRBD2
j_gene: TRBJ2-5
v_gene: TRBV11-2
abundance: .
CDR3nt: TGTGCCAGCAGACAAGCGGGGGTCGGCGGGTATCTAGAGACCCAGTACTTC
CDR3aa: CASRQAGVGGYLETQYF